This TCR beta chain was recovered during a study of T cell responses to AZD1222 COVID-19 vaccine (dated by TCRdb to 2020 to 2023). Context from the whole study: AZD1222 recipients whose second dose came at about 4 weeks and those whose second dose came at about 12 weeks were combined into one group, since spike-specific TCR depth and breadth did not differ between the two schedules. TCR sequencing was performed for roughly 240 trial participants, of whom about 200 were given two doses of AZD1222 and some 26 were given two doses of MenACWY control vaccine. Trial participants were enrolled by age into 18-55, 56-69 and 70-plus year subgroups, with approximately 160, 26 and 62 TCR-sequenced participants respectively.

What the work shows at the level of the full study, not this receptor alone: After two AZD1222 doses, both the breadth and the depth of spike-specific TCRs were significantly higher than at day 0 and than in MenACWY recipients. Epitopes outside the regions mutated in the B.1.351 and B.1.1.7 variants were reportedly recognized by nearly half of the unique spike-specific TCRs. The whole spike protein was spanned by vaccine-associated CD4 TCRs, and dominant responses were seen in regions 160-218 and 743-854. Conclusions about previously exposed vaccinees are limited because only six or seven AZD1222 recipients were SARS-CoV-2 seropositive at baseline. The 56-69-year group was small, and its depth increase did not reach significance, likely because of low power. Because no day 14 peak-response samples were available, the repertoires could be characterized only after the peak T cell response. Participants were mostly white British, with more females than males. The authors suggested clonal diversity may have been underestimated.

This clone was detected only a few times. No cognate antigen has been identified for it. No much larger clone exists at a distance of one base, and base qualities are not known. Reading from cysteine to phenylalanine, the CDR3 counts 15 amino acids. Only CDR3 DNA is held: 45 bases, read in frame from base 1. V is clipped by 5 bases and J by 2 bases, and the sequence between their germline boundaries is 12 bases long. CDR1 KGHSH and CDR2 LQKENI were looked up in the germline V gene. The CDR3 regions of human TCRbeta chains were subjected to immunosequencing. The source study handled its data this way. TCRs in the repertoires were compared against a reference library of SARS-CoV-2-specific TCRs that had been generated with the MIRA antigen-specificity platform. Breadth meant the fraction of unique TCRs that were SARS-CoV-2-associated, whereas depth meant the fraction of total T cells that were SARS-CoV-2-associated. Using the MIRA data, each spike-specific TCR was mapped to the spike region that the TCR reacts to and placed in a CD4 or CD8 class. Log10-transformed breadth and depth values were compared by one-way ANOVA with Sidak's multiple comparisons tests. The clones in this table, taken by TCRdb from immuneACCESS, are in-frame only. Not every clone is retained; where verified, under half of the shortfall comes from an unresolved V gene, and the cause of the rest is unknown. The V and J calls and the clone size are those of that table, but D and trimming were determined from the DNA. In all, the sample holds more than 150,000 clones, and less than 95% of those were seen once. 1.8% of the sample is taken by the ten largest.

The label giving this sample's time point can be read as: baseline before first vaccination. Samples from vaccinated people were obtained from the UK trials COV001 and COV002, which included a single-blind randomized controlled phase 2/3 trial of AZD1222 (ChAdOx1 nCoV-19) in healthy adults. For TCRbeta chain sequencing, PBMC samples from trial participants were taken at day 0 and at day 28 after the second dose. The TCR was taken from an adult in good health. The sequencing here drew on peripheral blood, taken on day 0 of AZD1222 vaccination. This receptor chain uses TRBV18 and TRBJ1-4; TRBD1 is possibly the D segment (6 matching bases). The nucleotide sequence is given as TGTGCCAGCTCATCGAGGGGGTTCACTAATGAAAAACTGTTTTTT. Protein translation: CASSSRGFTNEKLFF.